The entry below gives a single TCR beta chain sequence along with its context. Its specificity is not known. These data come from a study of OX40 agonist ivuxolimab in advanced cancers. Here immunoSEQ multiplex PCR was the method, and the copy in TCRdb shows in-frame clones only, minus some. The repertoire has some 25,000 clones, over 60% of them found once; the top ten carry about 15%. Study findings and constraints: In CD8+ T cells, expanded clones were on average more numerous than in CD4+.

The CDR3 sequence is 16 residues long. Germline CDR1 MNHEY, CDR2 SMNVEV (reference sequence). Trimming removed 6 bases from V and 0 bases from J, with 17 bases in between. The sample consisted of CD4+ or CD8+ T cells sorted from blood, taken in a trial of the OX40 agonist ivuxolimab. The rearrangement uses TRBV27 and TRBJ1-2; possible D gene TRBD1, 5 bases. The TCR originated in an adult with an advanced solid tumor such as melanoma, head and neck, liver or kidney cancer. CDR3: CASSPSGGEANYGYTF. In nucleotides, the CDR3 is TGTGCCAGCAGCCCTTCCGGGGGGGAGGCTAACTATGGCTACACCTTC.